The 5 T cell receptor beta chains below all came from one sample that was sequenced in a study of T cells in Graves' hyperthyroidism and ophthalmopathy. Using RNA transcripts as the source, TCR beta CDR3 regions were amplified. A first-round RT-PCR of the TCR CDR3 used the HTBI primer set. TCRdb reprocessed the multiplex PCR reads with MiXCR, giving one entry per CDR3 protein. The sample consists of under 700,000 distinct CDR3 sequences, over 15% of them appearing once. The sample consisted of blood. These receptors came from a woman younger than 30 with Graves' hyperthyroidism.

CDR3 in amino acids: CASTAGRTDTQYF. CDR3 nucleotide sequence: TGTGCCAGCACGGCGGGCCGCACAGATACGCAGTATTTT. This chain links TRBV28 with TRBJ2-3, with a weak D call TRBD2 (5 bases). The CDR3 has 13 amino acids. Trimming took off 7 bases at V and 1 base at J, with 9 bases between the two ends. Per germline, CDR1 MDHEN and CDR2 SYDVKM.

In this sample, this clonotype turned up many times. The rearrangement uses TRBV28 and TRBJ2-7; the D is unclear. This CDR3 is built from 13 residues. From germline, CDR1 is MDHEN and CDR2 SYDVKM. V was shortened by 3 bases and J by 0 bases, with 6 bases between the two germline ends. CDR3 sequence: CASSFSSSYEQYF. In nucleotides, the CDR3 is TGTGCCAGCAGTTTTAGTAGCTCCTACGAGCAGTACTTC.

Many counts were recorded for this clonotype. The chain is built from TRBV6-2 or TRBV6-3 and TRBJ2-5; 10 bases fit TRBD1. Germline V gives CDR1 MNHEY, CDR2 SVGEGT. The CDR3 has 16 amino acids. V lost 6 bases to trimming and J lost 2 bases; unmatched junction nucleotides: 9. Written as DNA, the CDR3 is TGTGCCAGCAGCCCCGGGACAGGGGTGCTTCAAGAGACCCAGTACTTC. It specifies CASSPGTGVLQETQYF.

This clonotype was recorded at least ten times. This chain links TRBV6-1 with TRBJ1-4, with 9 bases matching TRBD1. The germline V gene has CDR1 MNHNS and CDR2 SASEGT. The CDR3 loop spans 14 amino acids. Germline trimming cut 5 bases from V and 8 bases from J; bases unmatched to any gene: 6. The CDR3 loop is CASSLTGGAEKLFF. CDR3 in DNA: TGTGCCAGCAGTTTGACAGGGGGGGCGGAAAAACTGTTTTTT.

CDR3 in DNA: TGTGCCAGCAATCACATCCCGGGACAGGGGCCGGGGGCGAGGTTCTTT. Protein: CASNHIPGQGPGARFF. The chain couples TRBV6-1 to TRBJ1-1, with 10 bases that match TRBD1. V lost 7 bases, J lost 14 bases, and 22 bases stayed unmatched. Germline lookup yields CDR1 MNHNS and CDR2 SASEGT. This CDR3 has 16 residues.